This TCR beta chain is from a study of CD8 T cells in ankylosing spondylitis. CDR1 is SGHDT, CDR2 YYEEEE, per germline. V lost 0 bases, J lost 4 bases, and 19 bases lay in between. The length of the CDR3 is 17 residues. In TCRdb, the 5' RACE reads were re-called with MiXCR into one record per CDR3 protein. The sample yields roughly 130,000 distinct CDR3 sequences, 9.3% seen once. This sequence originates from a male donor with ankylosing spondylitis or in good health (not recorded which). This sequence joins TRBV5-6 and TRBJ1-2; D is uncertain. The sequencing input was blood, either unsorted or a sorted T cell fraction (not recorded which). The CDR3: CASSLADSRTSGYGYTF. As DNA, the CDR3 is TGTGCCAGCAGCTTGGCCGACTCCCGTACCTCGGGCTATGGCTACACCTTC.